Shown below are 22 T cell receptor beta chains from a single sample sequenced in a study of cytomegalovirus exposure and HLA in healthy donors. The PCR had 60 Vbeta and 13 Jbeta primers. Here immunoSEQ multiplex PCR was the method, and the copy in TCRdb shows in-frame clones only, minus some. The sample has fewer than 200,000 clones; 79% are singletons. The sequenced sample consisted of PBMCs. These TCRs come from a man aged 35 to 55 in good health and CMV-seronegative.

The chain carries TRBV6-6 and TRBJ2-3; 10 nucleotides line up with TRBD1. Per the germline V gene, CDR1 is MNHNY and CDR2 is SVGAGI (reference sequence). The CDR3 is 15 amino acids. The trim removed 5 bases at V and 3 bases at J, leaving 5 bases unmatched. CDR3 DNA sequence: TGTGCCAGCAGTGTGGGGACAGGGGAAACAGATACGCAGTATTTT. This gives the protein CASSVGTGETDTQYF.

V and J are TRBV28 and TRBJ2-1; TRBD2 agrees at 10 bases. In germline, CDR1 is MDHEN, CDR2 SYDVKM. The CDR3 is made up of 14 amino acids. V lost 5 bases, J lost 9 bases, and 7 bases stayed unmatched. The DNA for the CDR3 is TGTGCCAGCAGTACTAGCGGGATCAGGGTTGAGCAGTTCTTC. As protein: CASSTSGIRVEQFF.

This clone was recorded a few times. CDR3: CASKAELGGTYEQYF. DNA for the CDR3: TGTGCCAGCAAGGCTGAACTGGGAGGAACCTACGAGCAGTACTTC. This chain uses TRBV28 with TRBJ2-7, with D tentatively TRBD2 (6 bases). The germline V gene encodes CDR1 MDHEN and CDR2 SYDVKM. The germline V and J ends were trimmed by 7 bases and 2 bases, with 18 bases remaining between them. The CDR3 has 15 amino acids. Full variable domain (remainder filled in from reference TRBV28 and TRBJ2-7): DVKVTQSSRYLVKRTGEKVFLECVQDMDHENMFWYRQDPGLGLRLIYFSYDVKMKEKGDIPEGYSVSREKKERFSLILESASTNQTSMYLCASKAELGGTYEQYFGPGTRLTVT.

CDR3 sequence (DNA): TGTGCCAGCAGGTCAACAGGGCCGTACCAAGAGACCCAGTACTTC. Amino acid sequence: CASRSTGPYQETQYF. The rearrangement joins TRBV6-5 to TRBJ2-5; perhaps TRBD1 as D (6 bases). Germline CDR1 reads MNHEY; CDR2 reads SVGAGI. The V gene lost 6 bases and the J gene lost 0 bases, with 14 bases spanning the gap. CDR3 length equals 15 residues.

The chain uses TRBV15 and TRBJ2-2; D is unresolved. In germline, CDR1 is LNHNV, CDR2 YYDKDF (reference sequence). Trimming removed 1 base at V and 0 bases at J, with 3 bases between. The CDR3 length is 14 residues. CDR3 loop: CATSRGPNTGELFF. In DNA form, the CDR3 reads TGTGCCACCAGCAGAGGGCCGAACACCGGGGAGCTGTTTTTT.

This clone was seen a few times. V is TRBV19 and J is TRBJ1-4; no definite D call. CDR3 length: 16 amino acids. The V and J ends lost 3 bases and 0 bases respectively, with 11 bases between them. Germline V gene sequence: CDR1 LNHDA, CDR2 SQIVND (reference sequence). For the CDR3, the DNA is TGTGCCAGTAGTATCTTGTCGCCAGCAACTAATGAAAAACTGTTTTTT. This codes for CASSILSPATNEKLFF.

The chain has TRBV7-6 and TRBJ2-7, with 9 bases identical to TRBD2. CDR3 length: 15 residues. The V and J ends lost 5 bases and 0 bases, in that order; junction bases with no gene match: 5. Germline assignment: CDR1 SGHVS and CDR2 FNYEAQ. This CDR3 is CASSLSGGGSYEQYF. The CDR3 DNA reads TGTGCCAGCAGCCTTAGCGGGGGAGGCTCCTACGAGCAGTACTTC.

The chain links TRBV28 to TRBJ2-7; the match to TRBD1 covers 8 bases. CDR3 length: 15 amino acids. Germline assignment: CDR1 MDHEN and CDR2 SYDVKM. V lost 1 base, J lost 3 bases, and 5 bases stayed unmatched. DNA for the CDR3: TGTGCCAGCAGTTTATCAGGGGGCAAAATCTACGAGCAGTACTTC. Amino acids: CASSLSGGKIYEQYF.

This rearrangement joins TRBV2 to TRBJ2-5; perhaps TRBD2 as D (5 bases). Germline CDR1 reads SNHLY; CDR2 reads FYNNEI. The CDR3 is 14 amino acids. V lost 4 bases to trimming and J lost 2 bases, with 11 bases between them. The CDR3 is CASSVGRLQETQYF. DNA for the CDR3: TGTGCCAGCAGTGTTGGCAGACTACAAGAGACCCAGTACTTC. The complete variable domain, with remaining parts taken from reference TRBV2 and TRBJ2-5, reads EPEVTQTPSHQVTQMGQEVILRCVPISNHLYFYWYRQILGQKVEFLVSFYNNEISEKSEIFDDQFSVERPDGSNFTLKIRSTKLEDSAMYFCASSVGRLQETQYFGPGTRLLVL.

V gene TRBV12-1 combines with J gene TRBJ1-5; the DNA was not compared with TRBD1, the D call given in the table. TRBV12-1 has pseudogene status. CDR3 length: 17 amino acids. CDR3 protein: CASSLSGRWDRSQPQHF. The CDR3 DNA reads TGTGCCAGCAGCCTTTCGGGGAGATGGGACAGGAGTCAGCCCCAGCATTTT.

The CDR3: CASSFATGFAGELFF. The CDR3 DNA reads as TGTGCCAGCAGTTTCGCGACAGGGTTCGCCGGGGAGCTGTTTTTT. This sequence joins TRBV6-5 and TRBJ2-2; 7 bases line up with TRBD1. Germline CDR1 reads MNHEY; CDR2 reads SVGAGI. The ends lost 4 bases at V and 6 bases at J; junction bases unmatched: 8. CDR3 length: 15 amino acids.

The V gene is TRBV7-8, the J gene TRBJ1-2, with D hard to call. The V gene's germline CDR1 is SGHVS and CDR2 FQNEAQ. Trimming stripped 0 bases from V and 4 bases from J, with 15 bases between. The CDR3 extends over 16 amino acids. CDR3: CASSLASAVHTYGYTF. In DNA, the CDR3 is TGTGCCAGCAGCTTAGCGTCGGCGGTGCATACCTATGGCTACACCTTC.

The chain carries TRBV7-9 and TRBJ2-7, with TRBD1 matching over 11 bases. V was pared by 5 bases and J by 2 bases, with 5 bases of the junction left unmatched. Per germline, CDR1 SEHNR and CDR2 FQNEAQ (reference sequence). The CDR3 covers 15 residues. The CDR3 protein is CASSPPGQGAYEQYF. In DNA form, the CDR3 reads TGTGCCAGCAGCCCCCCGGGACAGGGGGCCTACGAGCAGTACTTC. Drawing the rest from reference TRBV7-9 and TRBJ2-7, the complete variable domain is DTGVSQNPRHKITKRGQNVTFRCDPISEHNRLYWYRQTLGQGPEFLTYFQNEAQLEKSRLLSDRFSAERPKGSFSTLEIQRTEQGDSAMYLCASSPPGQGAYEQYFGPGTRLTVT.

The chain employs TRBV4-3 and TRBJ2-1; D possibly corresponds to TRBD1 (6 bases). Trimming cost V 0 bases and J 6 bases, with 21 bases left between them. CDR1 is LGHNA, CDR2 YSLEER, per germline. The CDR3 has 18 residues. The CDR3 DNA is TGCGCCAGCAGCCAAGATTCACAGGGTTATTTAGTTAGCAATGAGCAGTTCTTC. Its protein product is CASSQDSQGYLVSNEQFF.

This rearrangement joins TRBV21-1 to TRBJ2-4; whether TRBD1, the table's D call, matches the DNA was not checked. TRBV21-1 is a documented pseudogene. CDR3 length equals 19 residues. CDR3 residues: CASSKGGQGPRRWGNIQYF. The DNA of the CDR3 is TGTGCCAGCAGCAAAGGAGGACAGGGTCCGCGCCGCTGGGGAAACATTCAGTACTTC.

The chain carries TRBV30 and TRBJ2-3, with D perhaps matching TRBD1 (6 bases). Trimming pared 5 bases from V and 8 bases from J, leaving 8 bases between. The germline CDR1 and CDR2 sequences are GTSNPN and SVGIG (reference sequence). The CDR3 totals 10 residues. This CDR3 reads CAWGRGTQYF. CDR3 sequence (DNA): TGTGCCTGGGGCAGGGGTACGCAGTATTTT.

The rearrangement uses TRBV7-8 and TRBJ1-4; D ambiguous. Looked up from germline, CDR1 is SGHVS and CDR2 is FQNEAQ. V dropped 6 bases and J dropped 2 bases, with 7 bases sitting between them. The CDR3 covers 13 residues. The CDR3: CASRAGTNEKLFF. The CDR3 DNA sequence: TGTGCCAGCAGGGCCGGGACTAATGAAAAACTGTTTTTT.

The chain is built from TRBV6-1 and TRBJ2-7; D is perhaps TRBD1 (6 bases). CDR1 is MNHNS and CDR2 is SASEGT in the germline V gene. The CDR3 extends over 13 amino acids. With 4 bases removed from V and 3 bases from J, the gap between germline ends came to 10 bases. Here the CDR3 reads CASSVEGDYEQYF. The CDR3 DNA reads TGTGCCAGCAGTGTCGAGGGGGACTACGAGCAGTACTTC.

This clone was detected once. CDR3 DNA: TGCGCCAGCAGCCCCGGGGTAGCGTGGGACAAAGAGACCCAGTACTTC. Translating gives CASSPGVAWDKETQYF. The chain uses TRBV5-1 and TRBJ2-5; tentatively, D is TRBD1 (6 bases). Germline V gene data show CDR1 as SGHRS and CDR2 as YFSETQ. The CDR3 is 16 amino acids. The V end lost 4 bases, the J end lost 3 bases, and 19 bases lay between the germline ends.

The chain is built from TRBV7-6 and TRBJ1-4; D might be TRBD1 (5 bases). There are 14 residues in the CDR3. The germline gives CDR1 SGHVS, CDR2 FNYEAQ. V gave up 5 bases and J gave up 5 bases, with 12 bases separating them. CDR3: CASSPRDWNEKLFF. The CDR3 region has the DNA TGTGCCAGCAGCCCCCGGGACTGGAATGAAAAACTGTTTTTT.

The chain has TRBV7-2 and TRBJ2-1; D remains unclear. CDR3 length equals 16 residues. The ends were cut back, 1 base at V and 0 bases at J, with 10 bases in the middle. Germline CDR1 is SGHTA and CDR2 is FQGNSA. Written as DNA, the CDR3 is TGTGCCAGCAGCTTAGTCATCCTGAGCTCCTACAATGAGCAGTTCTTC. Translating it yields CASSLVILSSYNEQFF.

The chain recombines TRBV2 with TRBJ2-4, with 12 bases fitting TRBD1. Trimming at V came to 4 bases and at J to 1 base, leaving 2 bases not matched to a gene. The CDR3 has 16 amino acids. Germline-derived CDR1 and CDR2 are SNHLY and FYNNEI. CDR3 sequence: CASSGGQGAAKNIQYF. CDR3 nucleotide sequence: TGTGCCAGCAGTGGGGGACAGGGGGCGGCCAAAAACATTCAGTACTTC.